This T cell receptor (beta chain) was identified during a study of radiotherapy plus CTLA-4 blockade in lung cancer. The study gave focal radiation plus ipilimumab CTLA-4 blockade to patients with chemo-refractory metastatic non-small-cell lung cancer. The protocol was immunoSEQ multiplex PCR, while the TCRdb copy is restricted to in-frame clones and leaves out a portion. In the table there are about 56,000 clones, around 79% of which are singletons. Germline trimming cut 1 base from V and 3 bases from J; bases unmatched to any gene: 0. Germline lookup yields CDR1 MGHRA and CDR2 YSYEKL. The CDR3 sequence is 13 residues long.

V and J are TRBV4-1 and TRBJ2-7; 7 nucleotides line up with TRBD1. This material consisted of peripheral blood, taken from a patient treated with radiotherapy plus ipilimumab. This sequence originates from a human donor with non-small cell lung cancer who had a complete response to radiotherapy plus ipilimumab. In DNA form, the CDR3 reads TGCGCCAGCAGCCAAGGGACAGGCTACGAGCAGTACTTC. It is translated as CASSQGTGYEQYF.